This entry lists 11 T cell receptor beta chains sequenced from one sample in a study of T-cell memory formation after mild COVID-19. MiXCR, run by TCRdb on the 5' RACE reads, gives a single entry per CDR3 protein. Seen here are over 450,000 distinct CDR3 sequences, 20% observed once, and the top ten hold around 13%. Sequenced input: PBMCs or a T cell subset sorted from them (not recorded which). These receptor sequences come from an adult woman who had mild COVID-19 (a few samples of this study predate the infection). Cell type and time point are not known.

Only a few counts were recorded for this clonotype. The genes are TRBV7-3 and TRBJ2-5; 9 nucleotides line up with TRBD2. V was pared by 3 bases and J by 4 bases, with 3 bases of the junction left unmatched. This CDR3 is 14 amino acids long. In germline, CDR1 is SGHTA, CDR2 FQGTGA. This chain's CDR3 is CASSFSSGAETQYF. CDR3 nucleotides: TGTGCCAGCAGCTTCTCTAGCGGGGCAGAGACCCAGTACTTC.

This clonotype was seen a handful of times. The chain combines TRBV3-1 with TRBJ2-1; maybe TRBD1 (6 bases). Germline CDR1 is LGHDT and CDR2 is YNNKEL (reference sequence). Trimming took off 0 bases at V and 14 bases at J, with 11 bases between the two ends. This CDR3 spans 12 amino acids. The CDR3 DNA follows: TGTGCCAGCAGCCAAGAACAGGGTGTCGAGTTCTTC. Translating it yields CASSQEQGVEFF.

This clonotype was recorded only once. J is TRBJ2-7 and V is TRBV5-1, with 9 bases aligning to TRBD1. The CDR3 spans 15 residues. V lost 0 bases, J lost 3 bases, and 4 bases stayed unmatched. Germline-derived CDR1 and CDR2 are SGHRS and YFSETQ. The CDR3 here is CASSLGTGQGYEQYF. The CDR3 DNA is TGCGCCAGCAGCTTGGGTACGGGACAGGGCTACGAGCAGTACTTC.

The V call is TRBV12-3 or TRBV12-4, the J call TRBJ2-5; 7 bases map to TRBD2. There are 15 residues in the CDR3. V was clipped by 3 bases and J by 4 bases; unmatched bases: 8. The CDR3 DNA reads TGTGCCAGCAGTTTCGGGGGAGGGCGGGCAGAGACCCAGTACTTC. Its protein is CASSFGGGRAETQYF.

This clonotype was seen a few times. The J gene is TRBJ1-5, the V gene TRBV12-3 or TRBV12-4; tentative D call: TRBD1 (6 bases). The CDR3 contains 14 residues. The V end lost 3 bases, the J end lost 5 bases, and 11 bases lay between the germline ends. The CDR3 sequence: CASSFEQGYQPQHF. The DNA of the CDR3 is TGTGCCAGCAGTTTTGAACAGGGATATCAGCCCCAGCATTTT.

This clonotype turned up a few times. In DNA, the CDR3 is TGTGCCAGCAGAGGCCGAAGGGGGGATGAGCAGTTCTTC. Translation gives CASRGRRGDEQFF. The J gene is TRBJ2-1, the V gene TRBV7-2, with D possibly called TRBD1 or TRBD2 (6 bases each). Germline V gene lookup returns CDR1 SGHTA and CDR2 FQGNSA. The CDR3 extends over 13 amino acids. V was shortened by 6 bases and J by 8 bases, with 14 bases between the two germline ends.

This clonotype was observed a handful of times. The rearrangement joins TRBV20-1 to TRBJ2-5; weak D call: TRBD2 (5 bases). Germline V gene lookup returns CDR1 DFQATT and CDR2 SNEGSKA (reference sequence). The V end was cut by 6 bases, the J end by 2 bases, with 16 bases between. There are 14 residues in the CDR3. The CDR3 DNA reads as TGCAGTGCCACCCCACCTCCGGGGCAAGAGACCCAGTACTTC. Translated, it gives CSATPPPGQETQYF.

This clonotype was counted only a few times. J is TRBJ2-1 and V is TRBV12-3 or TRBV12-4; D gene uncertain. The CDR3 spans 11 residues. The V end was cut by 3 bases, the J end by 9 bases, with 6 bases between. The CDR3 DNA sequence: TGTGCCAGCAGTTTTAACTTTGAGCAGTTCTTC. Translated: CASSFNFEQFF.

J is TRBJ2-7 and V is TRBV15; tentatively, D is TRBD1 or TRBD2 (5 bases each). The germline gives CDR1 LNHNV, CDR2 YYDKDF (reference sequence). CDR3 length equals 14 residues. V dropped 0 bases and J dropped 7 bases, with 13 bases sitting between them. The DNA for the CDR3 is TGTGCCACCAGCAGAGAGTTTGAGGGGATAGAGCAGTACTTC. Its protein is CATSREFEGIEQYF.

The chain combines TRBV7-2 with TRBJ2-3; 13 nucleotides agree with TRBD2. V lost 0 bases, J lost 6 bases, and 6 bases stayed unmatched. CDR3 size: 17 residues. In germline, CDR1 is SGHTA, CDR2 FQGNSA. CDR3: CASSLAGLAGVLDTQYF. The DNA of the CDR3 is TGTGCCAGCAGCTTAGCTGGACTAGCGGGAGTGTTGGATACGCAGTATTTT. The entire variable domain, with the rest obtained from reference TRBV7-2 and TRBJ2-3, is as follows: GAGVSQSPSNKVTEKGKDVELRCDPISGHTALYWYRQSLGQGLEFLIYFQGNSAPDKSGLPSDRFSAERTGGSVSTLTIQRTQQEDSAVYLCASSLAGLAGVLDTQYFGPGTRLTVL.

This rearrangement joins TRBV20-1 to TRBJ2-2; the D is unclear. The V and J ends lost 6 bases and 2 bases respectively, with 13 bases between them. CDR3 length: 14 residues. Per germline, CDR1 DFQATT and CDR2 SNEGSKA (reference sequence). CDR3 in DNA: TGCAGTGCCCCACTCGATTCCAACACCGGGGAGCTGTTTTTT. Its translation is CSAPLDSNTGELFF.